This entry lists 19 T cell receptor beta chains sequenced from one sample in a study of T cell responses to AZD1222 COVID-19 vaccine. The protocol was immunoSEQ multiplex PCR, while the TCRdb copy is restricted to in-frame clones and leaves out a portion. The data hold over 120,000 clones, with 93% observed a single time. The specimen was peripheral blood, collected on day 0 of AZD1222 vaccination. The receptors were gathered from an adult in good health.

This clone occurred once. The chain joins TRBV21-1 to TRBJ2-3; the D call in the table, TRBD1, was not verified against the DNA. TRBV21-1 represents a pseudogene. The CDR3 is made up of 15 amino acids. The CDR3 reads CASSNTGESTDTQYF. The DNA of the CDR3 is TGTGCCAGCAGTAACACAGGGGAAAGCACAGATACGCAGTATTTT.

The chain recombines TRBV27 with TRBJ1-1, with TRBD1 as a possible D gene (5 bases). The V end was cut by 7 bases, the J end by 3 bases, with 18 bases between. The V gene's germline CDR1 is MNHEY and CDR2 SMNVEV (reference sequence). The length of the CDR3 is 15 residues. CDR3 region: CASNSIGAVYTEAFF. The CDR3 bases are TGTGCCAGCAACTCGATAGGGGCGGTATACACTGAAGCTTTCTTT.

The chain uses TRBV4-1 and TRBJ2-1, with D uncertain. The CDR3 has 15 amino acids. In germline, CDR1 is MGHRA, CDR2 YSYEKL. Trimming pared 2 bases from V and 7 bases from J, leaving 15 bases between. The CDR3 DNA reads as TGCGCCAGCAGCCAACTCCTAGTTCTTCAAAATGAGCAGTTCTTC. Protein product: CASSQLLVLQNEQFF.

This chain joins TRBV27 and TRBJ1-1, with D unresolved. The CDR3 covers 13 residues. V dropped 9 bases and J dropped 3 bases, with 14 bases sitting between them. The V gene's germline CDR1 is MNHEY and CDR2 SMNVEV (reference sequence). CDR3 in DNA: TGTGCCAGTGGGTCCAGGATGGACACTGAAGCTTTCTTT. It encodes CASGSRMDTEAFF.

The chain uses TRBV6-1 and TRBJ1-5; D is unclear. CDR3 size: 13 residues. Deletions cut 2 bases from V and 2 bases from J, with 4 bases between. Germline V gene sequence: CDR1 MNHNS, CDR2 SASEGT. CDR3 nucleotides: TGTGCCAGCAGTGAACAGGGCAATCAGCCCCAGCATTTT. Its protein is CASSEQGNQPQHF.

V is TRBV5-4 and J is TRBJ2-2; TRBD2 matches 11 bases. After removal of 7 bases from V and 5 bases from J, the junction contained 7 bases not matched to a gene. This CDR3 spans 15 amino acids. The V gene's germline CDR1 is SGHNT and CDR2 YYREEE (reference sequence). The CDR3 bases are TGTGCCAGCGGGGCTAGCGGGAGGTCTACCGGGGAGCTGTTTTTT. This encodes CASGASGRSTGELFF.

V gene TRBV7-9 combines with J gene TRBJ1-1; D is ambiguous. The ends were cut back, 1 base at V and 1 base at J, with 10 bases in the middle. Per the germline V gene, CDR1 is SEHNR and CDR2 is FQNEAQ (reference sequence). This CDR3 has 15 amino acids. The CDR3 DNA is TGTGCCAGCAGCTTAGGGTGGAGTGGGAACACTGAAGCTTTCTTT. This sequence encodes CASSLGWSGNTEAFF.

The chain joins TRBV9 to TRBJ2-4; D is perhaps TRBD1 or TRBD2 (5 bases each). The germline gives CDR1 SGDLS, CDR2 YYNGEE. V lost 3 bases and J 9 bases, leaving 19 bases between the germline ends. The CDR3 is made up of 15 amino acids. The CDR3 protein is CASSEGRRVHSIQYF. CDR3 in DNA: TGTGCCAGCAGCGAGGGGAGACGGGTTCATAGCATTCAGTACTTC.

The chain has TRBV28 and TRBJ1-2; D is undetermined. Trimming took off 6 bases at V and 1 base at J, with 3 bases between the two ends. CDR1 is MDHEN and CDR2 is SYDVKM in the germline V gene. The CDR3 contains 11 residues. The CDR3 sequence: CASSRNYGYTF. CDR3 DNA sequence: TGTGCCAGCAGCCGTAACTATGGCTACACCTTC.

This clone has a single count. The rearrangement links TRBV7-9 to TRBJ1-2, with D unresolved. V lost 0 bases to trimming and J lost 0 bases, with 8 bases between them. Germline CDR1 is SEHNR and CDR2 is FQNEAQ (reference sequence). The CDR3 spans 15 residues. The CDR3, as DNA: TGTGCCAGCAGCTTAGCTCCGGATTCTAACTATGGCTACACCTTC. Its translation: CASSLAPDSNYGYTF.

The chain carries TRBV5-6 and TRBJ2-2; D ambiguous. The V and J ends lost 0 bases and 5 bases respectively, with 11 bases between them. CDR3 length: 15 amino acids. Germline V gene sequence: CDR1 SGHDT, CDR2 YYEEEE. CDR3 coding DNA: TGTGCCAGCAGCTTGGCCGGCAGGCGAACCGGGGAGCTGTTTTTT. Its translation is CASSLAGRRTGELFF.

The chain joins TRBV6-5 to TRBJ1-2; possible D gene TRBD1, 5 bases. This CDR3 is 15 amino acids long. V was trimmed by 7 bases and J by 6 bases, leaving 21 bases between them. In germline, CDR1 is MNHEY, CDR2 SVGAGI. Here the CDR3 reads CASIPPRQSMDGYTF. The DNA for the CDR3 is TGTGCCAGCATTCCTCCCAGACAGTCTATGGATGGCTACACCTTC.

J is TRBJ2-6 and V is TRBV19; D is undetermined. Between the trimmed V and J ends, which lost 0 bases and 8 bases, there was a span of 8 bases. The V gene's germline CDR1 is LNHDA and CDR2 SQIVND (reference sequence). The CDR3 extends over 14 amino acids. The CDR3 region is CASSIDRVSNVLTF. CDR3 in DNA: TGTGCCAGTAGTATAGATCGGGTGTCCAACGTCCTGACTTTC. Combining the CDR3 with reference TRBV19 and TRBJ2-6 gives the whole variable domain DGGITQSPKYLFRKEGQNVTLSCEQNLNHDAMYWYRQDPGQGLRLIYYSQIVNDFQKGDIAEGYSVSREKKESFPLTVTSAQKNPTAFYLCASSIDRVSNVLTFGAGSRLTVL.

The chain uses TRBV2 and TRBJ1-6; D is uncertain. CDR1 is SNHLY and CDR2 is FYNNEI in the germline V gene. V lost 8 bases and J 3 bases, leaving 17 bases between the germline ends. The CDR3 consists of 16 residues. The CDR3 DNA follows: TGTGCCAGCTCCGCCCTCCGCGGTTACTATAATTCACCCCTCCACTTT. Encoded protein: CASSALRGYYNSPLHF.

This rearrangement joins TRBV5-1 to TRBJ2-7; TRBD1 matches 9 bases. The CDR3 runs 16 residues. CDR1 is SGHRS, CDR2 YFSETQ, per germline. V shed 2 bases and J 0 bases; nucleotides not matched to a gene: 6. This CDR3 reads CASSLNRGLHSYEQYF. CDR3 nucleotide sequence: TGCGCCAGCAGCTTAAACAGGGGGCTTCACTCCTACGAGCAGTACTTC.

Details on this clone: Other DNA sequences in this specimen translate into the identical CDR3. This sequence joins TRBV5-1 and TRBJ2-2, with D possibly being TRBD1 (5 bases). Germline assignment: CDR1 SGHRS and CDR2 YFSETQ. This CDR3 is 14 amino acids long. V was pared by 3 bases and J by 1 base, with 7 bases between. CDR3 loop: CASSSGQNTGELFF. In DNA form, the CDR3 reads TGCGCCAGCAGCTCCGGACAGAACACCGGGGAGCTGTTTTTT.

The CDR3 spells CASSRDRNEQFF. The CDR3 bases are TGTGCCAGCAGCCGGGACAGGAACGAGCAGTTCTTC. The rearrangement joins TRBV28 to TRBJ2-1; 8 bases are a match to TRBD1. This CDR3 is 12 amino acids long. Trimming at V came to 6 bases and at J to 10 bases, leaving 5 bases not matched to a gene. Per germline, CDR1 MDHEN and CDR2 SYDVKM.

This chain links TRBV20-1 with TRBJ1-1; tentative D call: TRBD1 (5 bases). Trimming cost V 3 bases and J 4 bases, with 12 bases left between them. In germline, CDR1 is DFQATT, CDR2 SNEGSKA (reference sequence). The CDR3 runs to 13 residues. The chain's CDR3 is CSASQGRATEAFF. Written as DNA, the CDR3 is TGCAGTGCTAGTCAGGGCCGGGCCACTGAAGCTTTCTTT.

The rearrangement uses TRBV10-3 and TRBJ2-3, with a weak D call TRBD2 (5 bases). This CDR3 comprises 13 residues. Germline V lookup: CDR1 ENHRY, CDR2 SYGVKD. V lost 3 bases to trimming and J lost 6 bases, with 10 bases between them. The CDR3: CAISDGDGDTQYF. CDR3 in DNA: TGTGCCATCAGTGACGGGGATGGGGATACGCAGTATTTT.